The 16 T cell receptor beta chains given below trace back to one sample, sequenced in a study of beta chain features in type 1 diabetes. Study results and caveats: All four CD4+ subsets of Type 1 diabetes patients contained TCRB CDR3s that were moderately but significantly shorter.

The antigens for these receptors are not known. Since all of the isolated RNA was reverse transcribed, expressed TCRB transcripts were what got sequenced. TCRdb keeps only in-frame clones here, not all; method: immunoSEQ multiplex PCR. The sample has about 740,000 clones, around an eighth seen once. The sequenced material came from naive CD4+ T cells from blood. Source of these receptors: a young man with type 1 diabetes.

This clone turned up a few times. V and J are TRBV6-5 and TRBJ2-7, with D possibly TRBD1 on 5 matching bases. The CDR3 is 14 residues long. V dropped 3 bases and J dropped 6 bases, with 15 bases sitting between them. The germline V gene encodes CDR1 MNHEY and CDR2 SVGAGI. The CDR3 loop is CASSYRQGSSEQYF. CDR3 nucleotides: TGTGCCAGCAGTTATCGGCAGGGCTCGAGCGAGCAGTACTTC.

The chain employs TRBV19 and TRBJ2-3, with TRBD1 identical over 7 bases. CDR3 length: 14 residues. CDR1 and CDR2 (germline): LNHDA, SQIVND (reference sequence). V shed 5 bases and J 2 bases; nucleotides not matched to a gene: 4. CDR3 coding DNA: TGTGCCAGTAGTTCGGGACAGCTCACAGATACGCAGTATTTT. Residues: CASSSGQLTDTQYF.

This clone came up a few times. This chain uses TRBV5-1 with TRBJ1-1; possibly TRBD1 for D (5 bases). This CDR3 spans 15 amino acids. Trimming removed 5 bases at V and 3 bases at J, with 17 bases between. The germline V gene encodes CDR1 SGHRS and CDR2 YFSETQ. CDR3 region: CASSKPGDGYTEAFF. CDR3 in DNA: TGCGCCAGCAGTAAACCGGGGGACGGGTACACTGAAGCTTTCTTT.

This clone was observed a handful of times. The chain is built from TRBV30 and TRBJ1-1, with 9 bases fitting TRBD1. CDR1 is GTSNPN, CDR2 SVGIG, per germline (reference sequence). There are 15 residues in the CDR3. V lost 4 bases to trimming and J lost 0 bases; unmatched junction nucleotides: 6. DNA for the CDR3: TGTGCCTGGACCCCGGGGGACAGGGTGAACACTGAAGCTTTCTTT. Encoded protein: CAWTPGDRVNTEAFF.

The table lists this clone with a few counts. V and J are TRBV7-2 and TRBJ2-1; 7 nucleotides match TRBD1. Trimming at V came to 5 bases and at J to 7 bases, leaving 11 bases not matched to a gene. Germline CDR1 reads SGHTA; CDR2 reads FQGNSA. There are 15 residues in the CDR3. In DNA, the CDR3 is TGTGCCAGCAGCAAAACAGGGGACCCGGTGAATGAGCAGTTCTTC. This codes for CASSKTGDPVNEQFF.

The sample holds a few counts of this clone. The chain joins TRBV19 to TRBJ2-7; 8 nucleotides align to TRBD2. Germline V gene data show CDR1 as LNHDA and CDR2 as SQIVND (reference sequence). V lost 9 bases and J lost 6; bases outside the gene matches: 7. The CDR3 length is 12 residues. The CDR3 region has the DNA TGTGCCAGCCGGACCGGGAGGGGCGAGCAGTACTTC. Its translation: CASRTGRGEQYF.

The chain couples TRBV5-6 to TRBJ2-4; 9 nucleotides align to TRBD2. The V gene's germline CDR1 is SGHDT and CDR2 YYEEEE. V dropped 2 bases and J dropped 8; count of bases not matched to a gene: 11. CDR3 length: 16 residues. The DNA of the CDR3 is TGTGCCAGCAGCTTCCCTAGCGGGGTACTTCGGGACATTCAGTACTTC. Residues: CASSFPSGVLRDIQYF.

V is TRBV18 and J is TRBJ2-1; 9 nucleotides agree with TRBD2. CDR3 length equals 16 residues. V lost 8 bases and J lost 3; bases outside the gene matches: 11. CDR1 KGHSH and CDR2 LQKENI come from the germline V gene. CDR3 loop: CASTPLAGDLYNEQFF. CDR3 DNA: TGTGCCAGCACGCCGTTAGCGGGGGACCTCTACAATGAGCAGTTCTTC.

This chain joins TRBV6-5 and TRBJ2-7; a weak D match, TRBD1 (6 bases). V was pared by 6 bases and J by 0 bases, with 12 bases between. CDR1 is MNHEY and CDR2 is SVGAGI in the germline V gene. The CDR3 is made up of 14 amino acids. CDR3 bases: TGTGCCAGCAGCCTCCGGACAGACTCCTACGAGCAGTACTTC. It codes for CASSLRTDSYEQYF.

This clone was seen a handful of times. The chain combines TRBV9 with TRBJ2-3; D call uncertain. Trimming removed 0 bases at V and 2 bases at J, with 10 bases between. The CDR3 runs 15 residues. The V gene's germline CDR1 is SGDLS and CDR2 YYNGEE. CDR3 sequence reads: CASSVARAFTDTQYF. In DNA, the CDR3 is TGTGCCAGCAGCGTAGCACGGGCTTTCACAGATACGCAGTATTTT.

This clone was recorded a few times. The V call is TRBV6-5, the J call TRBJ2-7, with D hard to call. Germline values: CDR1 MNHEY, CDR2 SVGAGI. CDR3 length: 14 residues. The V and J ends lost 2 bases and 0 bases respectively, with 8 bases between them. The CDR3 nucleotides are TGTGCCAGCAGTTACCTCGAAAGCTCCTACGAGCAGTACTTC. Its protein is CASSYLESSYEQYF.

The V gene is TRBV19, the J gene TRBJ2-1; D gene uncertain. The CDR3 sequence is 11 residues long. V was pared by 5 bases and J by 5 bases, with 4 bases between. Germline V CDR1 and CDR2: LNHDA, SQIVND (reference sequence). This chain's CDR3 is CASSWHNEQFF. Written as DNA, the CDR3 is TGTGCCAGTAGTTGGCACAATGAGCAGTTCTTC. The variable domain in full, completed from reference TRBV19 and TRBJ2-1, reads DGGITQSPKYLFRKEGQNVTLSCEQNLNHDAMYWYRQDPGQGLRLIYYSQIVNDFQKGDIAEGYSVSREKKESFPLTVTSAQKNPTAFYLCASSWHNEQFFGPGTRLTVL.

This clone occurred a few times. Written as DNA, the CDR3 is TGCGCCAGCAGCCCGACAGGGACGGGAGACACTGAAGCTTTCTTT. It is translated as CASSPTGTGDTEAFF. This chain joins TRBV5-1 and TRBJ1-1; 7 bases line up with TRBD1. The CDR3 runs 15 residues. V dropped 4 bases and J dropped 3; count of bases not matched to a gene: 9. CDR1 SGHRS and CDR2 YFSETQ come from the germline V gene. Complete variable domain (other parts from reference TRBV5-1 and TRBJ1-1): KAGVTQTPRYLIKTRGQQVTLSCSPISGHRSVSWYQQTPGQGLQFLFEYFSETQRNKGNFPGRFSGRQFSNSRSEMNVSTLELGDSALYLCASSPTGTGDTEAFFGQGTRLTVV.

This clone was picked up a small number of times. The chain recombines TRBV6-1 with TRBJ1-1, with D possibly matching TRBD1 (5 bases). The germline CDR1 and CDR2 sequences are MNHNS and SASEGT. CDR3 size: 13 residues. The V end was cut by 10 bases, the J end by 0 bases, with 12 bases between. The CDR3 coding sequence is TGTGCCAACACGCGACAGATGAACACTGAAGCTTTCTTT. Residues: CANTRQMNTEAFF.

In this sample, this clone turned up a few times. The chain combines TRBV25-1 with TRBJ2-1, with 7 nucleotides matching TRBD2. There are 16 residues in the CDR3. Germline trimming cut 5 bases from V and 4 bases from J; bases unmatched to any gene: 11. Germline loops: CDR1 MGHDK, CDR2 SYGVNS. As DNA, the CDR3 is TGTGCCAGCAGTACCCTTGGCTCCGGGGGGTACAATGAGCAGTTCTTC. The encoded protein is CASSTLGSGGYNEQFF.

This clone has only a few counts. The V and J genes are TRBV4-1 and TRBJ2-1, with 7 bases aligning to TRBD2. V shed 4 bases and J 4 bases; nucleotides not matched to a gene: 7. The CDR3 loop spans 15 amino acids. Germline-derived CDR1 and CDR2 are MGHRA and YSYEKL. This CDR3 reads CASSLTGGTYNEQFF. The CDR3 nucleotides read TGCGCCAGCAGCCTGACGGGGGGAACTTACAATGAGCAGTTCTTC.